One and the same sample provided the 21 T cell receptor beta chains below, sequenced in a study of OX40 agonist ivuxolimab in advanced cancers. The library came from the immunoSEQ multiplex PCR assay. Not all clones reach the TCRdb copy of this immuneACCESS table, which keeps in-frame sequences only. Checked studies attribute under half of the gap to unresolved V genes and leave the rest unexplained. Across this sample there are about 55,000 clones, with 70% to 90% seen only once. The ten largest clones represent 9% to 15% of the sample. The sequenced sample was CD4+ or CD8+ T cells sorted from blood, obtained in a trial of the OX40 agonist ivuxolimab. Receptors originate from an adult with an advanced solid tumor such as melanoma, head and neck, liver or kidney cancer.

The chain recombines TRBV7-2 with TRBJ2-2; D unclear. Trimming stripped 1 base from V and 1 base from J, with 4 bases between. The germline CDR1 and CDR2 sequences are SGHTA and FQGNSA. The CDR3 runs 14 residues. The CDR3 DNA is TGTGCCAGCAGCTTAGTTGGGAACACCGGGGAGCTGTTTTTT. This encodes CASSLVGNTGELFF.

The chain is built from TRBV5-1 and TRBJ2-3; no reliable D call. Germline-derived CDR1 and CDR2 are SGHRS and YFSETQ. V was trimmed by 1 base and J by 3 bases, leaving 12 bases between them. The CDR3 is 15 residues long. The CDR3 region has the DNA TGCGCCAGCAGCTTGCTACACACCTTAACAGATACGCAGTATTTT. Encoded protein: CASSLLHTLTDTQYF.

V usage is TRBV30 and J usage is TRBJ2-2; D ambiguous. The CDR3 contains 12 residues. The ends were cut back, 6 bases at V and 5 bases at J, with 10 bases in the middle. The germline V gene has CDR1 GTSNPN and CDR2 SVGIG (reference sequence). CDR3: CACIRSTGELFF. CDR3 DNA sequence: TGTGCCTGCATCCGTTCGACCGGGGAGCTGTTTTTT.

On this clone itself: The junction shows a germline mismatch at one end, possibly a read error. The genes are TRBV10-1 and TRBJ1-5; no definite D call. Germline-derived CDR1 and CDR2 are WNHNN and SYGVQD (reference sequence). This CDR3 comprises 11 residues. CDR3 loop: CAAYPRLYIQF. The CDR3 DNA sequence: TGCGCCGCGTACCCCAGGTTATATATCCAATTT.

The chain links TRBV7-9 to TRBJ2-1; 9 bases match TRBD2. The CDR3 spans 17 residues. Germline V gene data show CDR1 as SEHNR and CDR2 as FQNEAQ (reference sequence). J lost 8 bases, V lost 3 bases, and 14 bases had no gene match. CDR3 sequence: CASSFPGSGRSTHEQFF. CDR3 nucleotides: TGTGCCAGCAGCTTCCCGGGTAGCGGGAGATCGACCCATGAGCAGTTCTTC.

J is TRBJ2-7 and V is TRBV7-9; D is possibly TRBD1 or TRBD2 (5 bases each). The CDR3 spans 14 residues. Germline V gene lookup returns CDR1 SEHNR and CDR2 FQNEAQ (reference sequence). With 3 bases removed from V and 1 base from J, the gap between germline ends came to 10 bases. CDR3 sequence reads: CASSFVGGSYEQYV. CDR3 DNA: TGTGCCAGCAGCTTCGTTGGGGGATCCTACGAGCAGTACGTC.

The V and J genes are TRBV21-1 and TRBJ2-7; the DNA was not used to check the table's D call, TRBD2. TRBV21-1 is flagged as a pseudogene. The CDR3 is 14 amino acids. CDR3 protein: CASREGTSDYEQYF. The CDR3 nucleotides read TGTGCCAGCAGGGAGGGGACTAGCGACTACGAGCAGTACTTC.

This chain uses TRBV13 with TRBJ2-1; TRBD2 aligns across 14 bases. CDR1 is PRHDT and CDR2 is FYEKMQ in the germline V gene (reference sequence). V lost 1 base to trimming and J lost 8 bases; unmatched junction nucleotides: 7. CDR3 length equals 17 residues. The DNA of the CDR3 is TGTGCCAGCAGCTTAGACCTCGGGACTAGCGGGAGATATGAGCAGTTCTTC. Its protein is CASSLDLGTSGRYEQFF.

The chain carries TRBV29-1 and TRBJ2-1, with D possibly being TRBD1 or TRBD2 (5 bases each). The CDR3 sequence is 15 residues long. V was clipped by 4 bases and J by 2 bases, with 15 bases between them. Germline V lookup: CDR1 SQVTM, CDR2 ANQGSEA. CDR3 coding DNA: TGCAGCGTTGTCGGGACCCAACTCCCCTACAATGAGCAGTTCTTC. It translates to CSVVGTQLPYNEQFF.

V is TRBV9 and J is TRBJ2-1; 10 nucleotides line up with TRBD2. Germline values: CDR1 SGDLS, CDR2 YYNGEE. With V trimmed by 3 bases and J by 12 bases, 18 bases remained unmatched. The CDR3 extends over 17 amino acids. In DNA, the CDR3 is TGTGCCAGCAGCGGGATTGATGGAGCTAGCGGGAGTTACACGCAGTTCTTC. Translating gives CASSGIDGASGSYTQFF.

V and J are TRBV25-1 and TRBJ1-5; D possibly corresponds to TRBD1 (5 bases). Germline CDR1 and CDR2: MGHDK and SYGVNS. The ends were cut back, 6 bases at V and 5 bases at J, with 11 bases in the middle. The CDR3 has 13 residues. CDR3 loop: CASSAGTYQPQHF. CDR3 DNA sequence: TGTGCCAGCAGCGCCGGGACCTATCAGCCCCAGCATTTT.

The genes are TRBV9 and TRBJ2-2, with 10 bases lining up with TRBD1. CDR1 SGDLS and CDR2 YYNGEE come from the germline V gene. This CDR3 spans 15 amino acids. J lost 5 bases, V lost 0 bases, and 1 base had no gene match. CDR3 sequence reads: CASSVGDRGTGELFF. In nucleotides, the CDR3 is TGTGCCAGCAGCGTAGGGGACAGGGGTACCGGGGAGCTGTTTTTT.

The chain couples TRBV7-8 to TRBJ1-5; a weak D match, TRBD1 (6 bases). The CDR3 length is 14 residues. V was trimmed by 5 bases and J by 5 bases, leaving 13 bases between them. Germline CDR1 is SGHVS and CDR2 is FQNEAQ. The CDR3 protein is CASSPDSDHQPQHF. In nucleotides, the CDR3 is TGTGCCAGCAGCCCGGACAGCGACCATCAGCCCCAGCATTTT.

For the CDR3, the DNA is TGTGCCAGCAGTCGAGGGTCCCTCTCCTACAATGAGCAGTTCTTC. It is translated as CASSRGSLSYNEQFF. The chain recombines TRBV7-6 with TRBJ2-1; D perhaps matches TRBD2 (5 bases). Trimming left V 6 bases short and J 0 bases short, with 12 bases between. There are 15 residues in the CDR3. Germline CDR1 reads SGHVS; CDR2 reads FNYEAQ.

In this sample, this clone turned up once. The chain employs TRBV5-6 and TRBJ1-2, with TRBD1 identical over 7 bases. CDR1 and CDR2 from the germline V gene are SGHDT and YYEEEE. The CDR3 sequence is 13 residues long. The J segment lost 8 bases and the V segment lost 4 bases, leaving 8 bases of the junction unmatched. The CDR3 spells CASSIDRVWGYTF. In nucleotides, the CDR3 is TGTGCCAGCAGCATTGACAGGGTTTGGGGCTACACCTTC.

This chain links TRBV9 with TRBJ2-6; 7 bases are a match to TRBD1. Germline lookup yields CDR1 SGDLS and CDR2 YYNGEE. V lost 3 bases, J lost 2 bases, and 5 bases stayed unmatched. The CDR3 spans 16 residues. The CDR3 DNA is TGTGCCAGCAGCGGGACAGGAGGAACTGGGGCCAACGTCCTGACTTTC. Translation gives CASSGTGGTGANVLTF.

The chain uses TRBV19 and TRBJ2-7; 10 nucleotides align to TRBD1. The V gene end was trimmed by 4 bases and the J gene end by 5 bases; junction bases not matched to a gene: 5. Germline CDR1 LNHDA, CDR2 SQIVND (reference sequence). The CDR3 length is 14 residues. CDR3 sequence: CASSTGTGVNEQYV. For the CDR3, the DNA is TGTGCCAGTAGTACCGGGACAGGGGTAAACGAGCAGTACGTC.

The chain uses TRBV6-4 and TRBJ2-1; tentative D call: TRBD2 (6 bases). Germline values: CDR1 MRHNA, CDR2 SNTAGT. V lost 6 bases and J 7 bases, leaving 16 bases between the germline ends. This CDR3 has 14 amino acids. The CDR3, as DNA: TGTGCCAGCAGCGTCGGTAGCGGTGGTAATGAGCAGTTCTTC. Translated, it gives CASSVGSGGNEQFF.

The gene calls are TRBV4-1 and TRBJ1-1; no clear D. CDR3 length: 16 amino acids. Germline loops: CDR1 MGHRA, CDR2 YSYEKL. Trimming stripped 0 bases from V and 4 bases from J, with 15 bases between. The CDR3 sequence: CASSQDQAALGTEAFF. CDR3 bases: TGCGCCAGCAGCCAAGATCAGGCGGCGCTGGGCACTGAAGCTTTCTTT.

The chain carries TRBV2 and TRBJ2-3; 10 bases fit TRBD2. CDR1 SNHLY and CDR2 FYNNEI come from the germline V gene. The length of the CDR3 is 16 residues. After removal of 2 bases from V and 6 bases from J, the junction contained 8 bases not matched to a gene. CDR3: CASSERASGSLDTQYF. In DNA form, the CDR3 reads TGTGCCAGCAGTGAAAGGGCTAGCGGGAGTTTGGATACGCAGTATTTT.

The chain recombines TRBV30 with TRBJ2-1, with TRBD2 matching 8 bases. The trim removed 1 base at V and 0 bases at J, leaving 2 bases unmatched. Germline CDR1 GTSNPN, CDR2 SVGIG (reference sequence). This CDR3 contains 15 residues. The DNA of the CDR3 is TGTGCCTGGAGTGGAAGCGGGAGCTCCTACAATGAGCAGTTCTTC. Amino acids: CAWSGSGSSYNEQFF.